This TCR beta chain is drawn from a study of T-cell memory formation after mild COVID-19. 5'RACE primed at constant segments yielded TCR alpha and TCR beta cDNA libraries bearing sample barcodes and UMIs. TCRdb fed the 5' RACE reads into MiXCR, producing one record per CDR3 protein. Here the sample spans around 390,000 distinct CDR3 sequences, around a sixth being singletons. A remark on this clonotype: Its antigen is unknown.

Study-wide results and limits: CD4+ contracting clones were found mainly in CM and EM, and CD8+ ones in EMRA. Memory sampled before infection contained some responding clones, suggesting cross-reactive memory joined.

From germline, CDR1 is LGHNA and CDR2 YSLEER. There are 15 residues in the CDR3. V was shortened by 0 bases and J by 3 bases, with 11 bases between the two germline ends. The J gene is TRBJ2-5, the V gene TRBV4-3, with D possibly being TRBD1 (6 bases). Sample: PBMCs or a T cell subset sorted from them (not recorded which). This TCR was sampled from a man aged 18 to 30 who had mild COVID-19 (a few samples of this study predate the infection). Cell type and time point are not known. The CDR3 region is CASSQDFNREETQYF. The CDR3 DNA sequence: TGCGCCAGCAGCCAAGATTTCAACAGGGAAGAGACCCAGTACTTC.